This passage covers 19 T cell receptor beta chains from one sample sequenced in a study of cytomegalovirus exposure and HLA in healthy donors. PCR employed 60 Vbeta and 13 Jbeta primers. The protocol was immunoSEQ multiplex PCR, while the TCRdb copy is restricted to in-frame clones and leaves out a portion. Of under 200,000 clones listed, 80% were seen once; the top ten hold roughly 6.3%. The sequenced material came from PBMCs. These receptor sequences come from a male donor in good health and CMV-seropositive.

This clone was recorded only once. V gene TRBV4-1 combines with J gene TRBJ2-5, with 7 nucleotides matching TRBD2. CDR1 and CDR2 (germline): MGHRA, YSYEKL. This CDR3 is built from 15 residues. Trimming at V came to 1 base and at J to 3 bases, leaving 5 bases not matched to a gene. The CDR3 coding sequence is TGCGCCAGCAGCCAAGCGGGAGGTCGGGAAGAGACCCAGTACTTC. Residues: CASSQAGGREETQYF.

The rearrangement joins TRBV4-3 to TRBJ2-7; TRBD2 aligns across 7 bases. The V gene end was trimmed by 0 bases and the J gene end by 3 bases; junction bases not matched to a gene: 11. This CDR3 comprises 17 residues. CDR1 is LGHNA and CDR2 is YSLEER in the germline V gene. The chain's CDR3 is CASSQDQRLADDYEQYF. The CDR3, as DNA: TGCGCCAGCAGCCAAGATCAAAGGCTAGCGGATGACTACGAGCAGTACTTC.

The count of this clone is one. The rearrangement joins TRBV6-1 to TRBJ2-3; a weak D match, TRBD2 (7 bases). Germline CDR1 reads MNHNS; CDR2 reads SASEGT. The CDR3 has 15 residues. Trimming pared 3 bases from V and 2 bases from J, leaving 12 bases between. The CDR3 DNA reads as TGTGCCAGCAGTGAGGGGGGGGCCTACACAGATACGCAGTATTTT. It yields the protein CASSEGGAYTDTQYF.

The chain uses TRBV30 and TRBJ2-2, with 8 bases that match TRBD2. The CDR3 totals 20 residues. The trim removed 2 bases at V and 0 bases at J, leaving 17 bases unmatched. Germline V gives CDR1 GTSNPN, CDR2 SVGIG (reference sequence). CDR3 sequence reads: CAWSRSPPWLAGSNTGELFF. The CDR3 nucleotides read TGTGCCTGGAGTAGATCGCCCCCGTGGCTAGCGGGTTCGAACACCGGGGAGCTGTTTTTT.

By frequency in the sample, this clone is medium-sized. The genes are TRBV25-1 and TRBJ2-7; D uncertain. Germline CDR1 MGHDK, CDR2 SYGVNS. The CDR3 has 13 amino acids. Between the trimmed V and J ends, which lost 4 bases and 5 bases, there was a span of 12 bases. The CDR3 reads CASSAHLQDEQYF. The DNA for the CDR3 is TGTGCCAGCAGTGCCCACCTGCAGGACGAGCAGTACTTC.

The CDR3 DNA follows: TGTGCCAGCAGCTTAGGGGCTAGCGGCACAGATACGCAGTATTTT. Its protein is CASSLGASGTDTQYF. This chain uses TRBV7-9 with TRBJ2-3; tentatively, D is TRBD2 (6 bases). The CDR3 extends over 15 amino acids. Germline V gene data show CDR1 as SEHNR and CDR2 as FQNEAQ (reference sequence). V lost 1 base and J 1 base, leaving 9 bases between the germline ends.

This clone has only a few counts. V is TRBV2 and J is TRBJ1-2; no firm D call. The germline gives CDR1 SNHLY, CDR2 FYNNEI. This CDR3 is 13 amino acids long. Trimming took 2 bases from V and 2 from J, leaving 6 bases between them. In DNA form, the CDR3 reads TGTGCCAGCAGTGAATGGCAGAACTATGGCTACACCTTC. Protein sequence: CASSEWQNYGYTF.

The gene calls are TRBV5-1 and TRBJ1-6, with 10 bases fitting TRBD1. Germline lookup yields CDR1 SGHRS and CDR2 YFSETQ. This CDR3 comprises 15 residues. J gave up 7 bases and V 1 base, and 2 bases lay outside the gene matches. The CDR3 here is CASSLMGQGNSPLHF. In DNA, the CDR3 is TGCGCCAGCAGCTTGATGGGACAGGGGAATTCACCCCTCCACTTT.

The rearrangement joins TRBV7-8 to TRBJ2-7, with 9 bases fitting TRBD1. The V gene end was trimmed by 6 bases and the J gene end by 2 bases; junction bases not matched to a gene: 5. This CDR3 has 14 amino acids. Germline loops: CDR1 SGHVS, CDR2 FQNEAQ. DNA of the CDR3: TGTGCCAGCAGTACCGGGACAGGGACCTACGAGCAGTACTTC. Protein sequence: CASSTGTGTYEQYF.

The CDR3 here is CASSVSTGWEQYF. DNA for the CDR3: TGTGCCAGCAGCGTGTCGACAGGGTGGGAGCAGTACTTC. V and J are TRBV9 and TRBJ2-7; TRBD1 aligns across 7 bases. V shed 2 bases and J 7 bases; nucleotides not matched to a gene: 6. CDR1 and CDR2 from the germline V gene are SGDLS and YYNGEE. This CDR3 has 13 residues.

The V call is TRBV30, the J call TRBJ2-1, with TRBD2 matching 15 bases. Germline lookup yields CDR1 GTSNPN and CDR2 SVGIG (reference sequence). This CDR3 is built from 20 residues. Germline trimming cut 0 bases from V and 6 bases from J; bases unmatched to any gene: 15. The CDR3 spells CAWSVVPRTSGRALGNEQFF. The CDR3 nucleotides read TGTGCCTGGAGTGTAGTGCCCCGGACTAGCGGGAGGGCCTTGGGCAATGAGCAGTTCTTC.

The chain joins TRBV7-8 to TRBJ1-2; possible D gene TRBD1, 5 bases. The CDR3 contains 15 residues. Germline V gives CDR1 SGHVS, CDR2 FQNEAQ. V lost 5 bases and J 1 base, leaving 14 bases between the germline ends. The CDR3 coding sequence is TGTGCCAGCAGCACCGGGACTGAGCTTAACTATGGCTACACCTTC. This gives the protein CASSTGTELNYGYTF. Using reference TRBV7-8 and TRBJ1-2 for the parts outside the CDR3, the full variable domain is GAGVSQSPRYKVAKRGQDVALRCDPISGHVSLFWYQQALGQGPEFLTYFQNEAQLDKSGLPSDRFFAERPEGSVSTLKIQRTQQEDSAVYLCASSTGTELNYGYTFGSGTRLTVV.

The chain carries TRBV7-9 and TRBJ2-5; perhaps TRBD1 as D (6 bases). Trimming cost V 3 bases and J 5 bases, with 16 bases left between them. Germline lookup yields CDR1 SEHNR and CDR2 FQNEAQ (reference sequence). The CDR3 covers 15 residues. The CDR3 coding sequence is TGTGCCAGCAGCTTGGGTCAGGGGCGCGGGGAGACCCAGTACTTC. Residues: CASSLGQGRGETQYF.

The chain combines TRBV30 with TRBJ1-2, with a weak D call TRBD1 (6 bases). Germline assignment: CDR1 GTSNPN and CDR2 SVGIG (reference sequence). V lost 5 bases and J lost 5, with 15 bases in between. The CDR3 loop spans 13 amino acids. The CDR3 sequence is CAWVDSLPYGYTF. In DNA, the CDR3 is TGTGCCTGGGTGGACAGTCTTCCTTATGGCTACACCTTC.

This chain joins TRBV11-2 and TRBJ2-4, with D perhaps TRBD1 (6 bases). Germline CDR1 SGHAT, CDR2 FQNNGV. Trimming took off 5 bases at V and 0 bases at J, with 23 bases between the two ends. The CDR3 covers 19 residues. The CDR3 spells CASSPQRTVNRVAKNIQYF. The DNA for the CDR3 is TGTGCCAGCAGCCCCCAAAGGACAGTAAACCGAGTAGCCAAAAACATTCAGTACTTC.

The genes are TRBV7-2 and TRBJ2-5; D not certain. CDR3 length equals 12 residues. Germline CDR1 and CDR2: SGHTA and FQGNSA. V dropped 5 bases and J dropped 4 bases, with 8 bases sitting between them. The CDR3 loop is CASSPRSETQYF. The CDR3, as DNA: TGTGCCAGCAGCCCGAGGTCAGAGACCCAGTACTTC.

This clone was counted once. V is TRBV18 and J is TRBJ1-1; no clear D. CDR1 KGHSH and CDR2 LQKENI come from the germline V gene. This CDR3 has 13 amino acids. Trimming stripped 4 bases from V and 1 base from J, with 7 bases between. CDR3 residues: CASSRAPNTEAFF. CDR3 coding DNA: TGTGCCAGCTCACGGGCCCCGAACACTGAAGCTTTCTTT.

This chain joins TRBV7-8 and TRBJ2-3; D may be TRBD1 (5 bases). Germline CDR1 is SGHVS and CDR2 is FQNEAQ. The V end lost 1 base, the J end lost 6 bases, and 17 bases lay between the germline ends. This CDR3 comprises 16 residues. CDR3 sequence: CASSLGTFRSGDTQYF. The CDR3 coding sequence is TGTGCCAGCAGCTTAGGGACCTTTCGATCAGGGGATACGCAGTATTTT. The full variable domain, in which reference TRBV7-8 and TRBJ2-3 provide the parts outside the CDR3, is GAGVSQSPRYKVAKRGQDVALRCDPISGHVSLFWYQQALGQGPEFLTYFQNEAQLDKSGLPSDRFFAERPEGSVSTLKIQRTQQEDSAVYLCASSLGTFRSGDTQYFGPGTRLTVL.

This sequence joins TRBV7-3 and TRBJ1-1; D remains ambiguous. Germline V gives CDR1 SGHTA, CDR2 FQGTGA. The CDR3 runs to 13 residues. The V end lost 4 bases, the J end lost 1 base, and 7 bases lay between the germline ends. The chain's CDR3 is CASSSDWNTEAFF. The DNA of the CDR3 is TGTGCCAGCAGCTCTGACTGGAACACTGAAGCTTTCTTT.